This T cell receptor (beta chain) was sequenced in a study of cytomegalovirus exposure and HLA in healthy donors. About the research overall: As released early, the data held some 80 million unique TCRs from HLA-typed donors. General study findings and limits: As a later analysis showed, a missense DCLRE1C variant was linked to trimming of TCR beta V- and J-genes. Most TCR sequences were rare, but some public TCRs occurred in many donors. Presence/absence analyses supposed approximately even sequencing depth among donors.

Germline loops: CDR1 SGHAT, CDR2 FQNNGV. Trimming cost V 2 bases and J 5 bases; bases outside gene matches: 8. The CDR3 has 16 residues. Vbeta (60) and Jbeta (13) primers were used in the PCR. Assay: immunoSEQ multiplex PCR; the TCRdb copy retains only in-frame clones and omits some. The top ten clones hold roughly 4.3% of a sample with 150,000 to 200,000 clones, about four fifths of them seen once. As to this clone: Its target is not known.

The chain joins TRBV11-2 to TRBJ1-5, with 8 bases identical to TRBD1. Sequencing was done on a sample of PBMCs. The sequence was collected from a man aged 50 or older in good health and CMV-seropositive. CDR3 region: CASSLRGQDPYQPQHF. CDR3 coding DNA: TGTGCCAGCAGCTTACGGGGACAGGACCCCTATCAGCCCCAGCATTTT.